The entry below describes one T cell receptor beta chain. Its antigen is not known. Indicated treatment: oral pan-JAK inhibitor, 5-10 mg twice daily. This specimen belongs to a study of CD8+ T cells in alopecia areata. Study-wide context: Among treated patients, severity was scored by affected scalp area percentage.

Whole-study results and caveats: Compared with normal scalp, lesional scalp had higher clonality and more expanded CD8+ clones. Scalp clonality and expanded CD8+ clones among the top 100 were significantly decreased by tofacitinib.

The sequencing template was cDNA reverse transcribed from extracted RNA. Profiling relied on immunoSEQ multiplex PCR, and the TCRdb table lists in-frame clones only, not all of them. The profile shows 95,000 to 110,000 clones, around 83% of them singletons. Per germline, CDR1 MNHEY and CDR2 SMNVEV (reference sequence). V was clipped by 5 bases and J by 3 bases, with 17 bases between them. The length of the CDR3 is 15 residues. The chain joins TRBV27 to TRBJ2-7; D uncertain. This sequence was found in a human donor with alopecia areata. Source: CD8+ T cells sorted from blood, taken at week 24, from a patient treated with tofacitinib. The CDR3 loop reads CASSPAGILGYEQYF. The CDR3 DNA reads as TGTGCCAGCAGTCCCGCTGGAATCCTGGGCTACGAGCAGTACTTC.